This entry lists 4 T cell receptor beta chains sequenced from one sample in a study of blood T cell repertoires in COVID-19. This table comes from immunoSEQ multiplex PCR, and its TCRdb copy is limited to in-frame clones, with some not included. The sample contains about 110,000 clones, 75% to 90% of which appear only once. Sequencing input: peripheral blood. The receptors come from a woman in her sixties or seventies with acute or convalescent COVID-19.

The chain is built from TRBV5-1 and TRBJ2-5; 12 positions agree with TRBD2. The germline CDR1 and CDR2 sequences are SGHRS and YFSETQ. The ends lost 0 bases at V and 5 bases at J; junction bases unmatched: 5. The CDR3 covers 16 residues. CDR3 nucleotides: TGCGCCAGCAGCTTGGGGACTAGCGGGATGGGTGAGACCCAGTACTTC. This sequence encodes CASSLGTSGMGETQYF.

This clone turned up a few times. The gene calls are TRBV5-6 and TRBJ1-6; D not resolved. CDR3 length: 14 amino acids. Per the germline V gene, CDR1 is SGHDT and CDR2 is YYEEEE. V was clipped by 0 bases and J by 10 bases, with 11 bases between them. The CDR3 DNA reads TGTGCCAGCAGCTTGGCTGGTCGCGGATCACCCCTCCACTTT. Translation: CASSLAGRGSPLHF.

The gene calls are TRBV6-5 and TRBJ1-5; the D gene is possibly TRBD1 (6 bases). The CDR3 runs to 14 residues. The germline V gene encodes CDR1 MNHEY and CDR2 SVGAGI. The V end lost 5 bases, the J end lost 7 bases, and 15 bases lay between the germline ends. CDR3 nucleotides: TGTGCCAGCAGTAAGAACAGGGTCGGGCAGCCCCAGCATTTT. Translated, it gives CASSKNRVGQPQHF.

This chain's CDR3 is CASSGETSNTGELFF. CDR3 bases: TGCGCCAGCAGCGGGGAGACTAGTAATACCGGGGAGCTGTTTTTT. The V and J genes are TRBV5-1 and TRBJ2-2; D possibly corresponds to TRBD2 (6 bases). The germline gives CDR1 SGHRS, CDR2 YFSETQ. This CDR3 is built from 15 residues. Trimming removed 4 bases at V and 5 bases at J, with 15 bases between.